This entry features one T cell receptor beta chain sequence. The sample comes from a study of cytomegalovirus exposure and HLA in healthy donors. Across the study: A later analysis reported the same platform for the 120 validation repertoires and the roughly 700 first-cohort repertoires.

Repertoires were generated with immunoSEQ multiplex PCR, while TCRdb's copy carries only in-frame clones and drops some. The sample lists about 160,000 clones, roughly 96% occurring once. This CDR3 is built from 12 residues. Trimming cost V 4 bases and J 8 bases; bases outside gene matches: 4. The germline V gene has CDR1 GTSNPN and CDR2 SVGIG (reference sequence). The clonotype originates from a woman aged 18-29 years in good health and CMV-seronegative. The specimen sequenced was PBMCs. The V gene is TRBV30, the J gene TRBJ1-2; 10 bases agree with TRBD1. In nucleotides, the CDR3 is TGTGCCTGGATTGGACAGGGGGAGGGCTACACCTTC. The encoded protein is CAWIGQGEGYTF.